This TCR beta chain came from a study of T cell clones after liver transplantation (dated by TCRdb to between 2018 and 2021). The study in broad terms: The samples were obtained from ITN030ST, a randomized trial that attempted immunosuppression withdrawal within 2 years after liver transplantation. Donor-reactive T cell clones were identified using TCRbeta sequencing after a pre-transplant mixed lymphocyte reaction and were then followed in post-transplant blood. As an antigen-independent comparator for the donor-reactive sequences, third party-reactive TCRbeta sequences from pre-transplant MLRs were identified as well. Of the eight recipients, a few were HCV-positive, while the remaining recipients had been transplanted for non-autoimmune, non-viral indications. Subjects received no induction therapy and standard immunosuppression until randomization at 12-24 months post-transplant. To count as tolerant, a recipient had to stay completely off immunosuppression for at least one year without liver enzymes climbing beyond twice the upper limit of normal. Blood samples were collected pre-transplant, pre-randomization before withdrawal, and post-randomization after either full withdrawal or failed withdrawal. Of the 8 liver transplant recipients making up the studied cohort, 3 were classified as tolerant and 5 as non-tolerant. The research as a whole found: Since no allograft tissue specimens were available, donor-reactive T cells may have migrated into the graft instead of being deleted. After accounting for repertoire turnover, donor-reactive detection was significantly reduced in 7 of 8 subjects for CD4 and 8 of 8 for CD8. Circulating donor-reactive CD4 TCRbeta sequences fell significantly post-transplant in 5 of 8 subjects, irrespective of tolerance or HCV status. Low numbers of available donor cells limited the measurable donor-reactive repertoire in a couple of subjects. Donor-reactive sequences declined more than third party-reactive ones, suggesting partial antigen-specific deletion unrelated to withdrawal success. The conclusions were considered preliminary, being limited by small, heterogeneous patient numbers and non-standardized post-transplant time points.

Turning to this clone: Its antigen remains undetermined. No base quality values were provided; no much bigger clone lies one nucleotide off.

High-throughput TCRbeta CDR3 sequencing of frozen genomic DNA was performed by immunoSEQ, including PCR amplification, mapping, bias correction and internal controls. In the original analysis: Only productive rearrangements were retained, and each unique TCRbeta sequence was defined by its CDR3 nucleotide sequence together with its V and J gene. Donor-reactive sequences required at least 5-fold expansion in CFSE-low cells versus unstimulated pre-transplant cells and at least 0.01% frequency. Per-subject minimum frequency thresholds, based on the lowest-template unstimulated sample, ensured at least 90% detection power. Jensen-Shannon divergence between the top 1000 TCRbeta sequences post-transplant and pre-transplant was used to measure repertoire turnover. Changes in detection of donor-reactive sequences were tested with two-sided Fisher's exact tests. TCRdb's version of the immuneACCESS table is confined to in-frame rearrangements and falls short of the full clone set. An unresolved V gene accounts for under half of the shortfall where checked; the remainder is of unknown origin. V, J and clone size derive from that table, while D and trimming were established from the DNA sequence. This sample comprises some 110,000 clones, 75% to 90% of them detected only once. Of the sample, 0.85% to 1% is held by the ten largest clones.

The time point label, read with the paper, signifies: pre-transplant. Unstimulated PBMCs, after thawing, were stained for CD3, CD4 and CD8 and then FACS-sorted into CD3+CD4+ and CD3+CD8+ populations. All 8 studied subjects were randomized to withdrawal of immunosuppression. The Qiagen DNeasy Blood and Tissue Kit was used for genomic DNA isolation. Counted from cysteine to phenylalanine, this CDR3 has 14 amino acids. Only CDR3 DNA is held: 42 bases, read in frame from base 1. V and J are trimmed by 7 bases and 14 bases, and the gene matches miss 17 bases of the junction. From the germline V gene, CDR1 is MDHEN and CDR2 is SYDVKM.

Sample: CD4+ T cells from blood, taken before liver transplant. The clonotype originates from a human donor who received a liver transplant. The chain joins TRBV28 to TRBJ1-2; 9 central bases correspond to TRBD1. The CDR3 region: CASTSGTGLGDWTF. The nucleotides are TGTGCCAGCACTTCCGGGACAGGGTTGGGGGATTGGACCTTC.